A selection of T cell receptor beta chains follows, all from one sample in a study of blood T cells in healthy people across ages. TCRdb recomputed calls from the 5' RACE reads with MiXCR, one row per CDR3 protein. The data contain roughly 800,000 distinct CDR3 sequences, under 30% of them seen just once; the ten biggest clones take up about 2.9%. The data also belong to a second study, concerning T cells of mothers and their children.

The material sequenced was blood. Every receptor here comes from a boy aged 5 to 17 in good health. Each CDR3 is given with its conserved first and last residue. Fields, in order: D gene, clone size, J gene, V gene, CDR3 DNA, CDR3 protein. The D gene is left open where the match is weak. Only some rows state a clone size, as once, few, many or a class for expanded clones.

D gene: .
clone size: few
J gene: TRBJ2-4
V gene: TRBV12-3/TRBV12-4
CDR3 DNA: TGTGCCAGCACCCCCGGAGGGAATTTGAACATTCAGTACTTC
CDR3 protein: CASTPGGNLNIQYF

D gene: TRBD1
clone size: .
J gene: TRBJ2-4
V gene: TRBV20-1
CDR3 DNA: TGCAGTGCTAGAGAGGGACAGTTAAACATTCAGTACTTC
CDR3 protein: CSAREGQLNIQYF

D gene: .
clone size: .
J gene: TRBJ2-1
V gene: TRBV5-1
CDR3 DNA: TGCGCCAGCAGCTTTTACAGGGAGGGCTATGAGCAGTTCTTC
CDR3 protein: CASSFYREGYEQFF

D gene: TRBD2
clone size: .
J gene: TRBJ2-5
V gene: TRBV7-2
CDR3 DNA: TGTGCCAGCAGCTTAGGGACTAGCGGCGTGGACCAGTACTTC
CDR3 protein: CASSLGTSGVDQYF

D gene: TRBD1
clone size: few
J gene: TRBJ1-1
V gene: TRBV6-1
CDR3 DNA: TGTGCCAGCAGTGAAAGGTCAGGACAGGGGAAGAGAGCTTTCTTT
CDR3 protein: CASSERSGQGKRAFF

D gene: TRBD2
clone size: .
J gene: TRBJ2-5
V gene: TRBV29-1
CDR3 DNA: TGCAGCGTGATTGGACTAGCGGGGGGCGGGCAAGAGACCCAGTACTTC
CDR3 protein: CSVIGLAGGGQETQYF

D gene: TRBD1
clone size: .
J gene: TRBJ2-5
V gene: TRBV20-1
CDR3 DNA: TGCAGTGCTTCCCGTAACAGGGGGCGGATGTCGGTGGGGACCCAGTACTTC
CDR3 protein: CSASRNRGRMSVGTQYF

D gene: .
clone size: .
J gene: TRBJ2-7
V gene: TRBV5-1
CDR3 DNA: TGCGCCAGCAGCTTGTCACGACAGTTGGACGAGCAGTACTTC
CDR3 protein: CASSLSRQLDEQYF

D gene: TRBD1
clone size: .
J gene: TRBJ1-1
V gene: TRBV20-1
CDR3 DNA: TGCAGTGCTATTGACAGGGAAAGGGCTGAAGCTTTCTTT
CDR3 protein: CSAIDRERAEAFF

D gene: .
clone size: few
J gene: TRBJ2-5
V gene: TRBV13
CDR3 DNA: TGTGCCAGCAGCTTCCGAGGGGACCCGTCGACCCAGTACTTC
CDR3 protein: CASSFRGDPSTQYF

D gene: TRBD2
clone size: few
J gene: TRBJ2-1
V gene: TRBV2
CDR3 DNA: TGTGCCAGCAGCCACCTGGAGACTAGCGGGGGGACGGATGAGCAGTTCTTC
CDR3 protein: CASSHLETSGGTDEQFF